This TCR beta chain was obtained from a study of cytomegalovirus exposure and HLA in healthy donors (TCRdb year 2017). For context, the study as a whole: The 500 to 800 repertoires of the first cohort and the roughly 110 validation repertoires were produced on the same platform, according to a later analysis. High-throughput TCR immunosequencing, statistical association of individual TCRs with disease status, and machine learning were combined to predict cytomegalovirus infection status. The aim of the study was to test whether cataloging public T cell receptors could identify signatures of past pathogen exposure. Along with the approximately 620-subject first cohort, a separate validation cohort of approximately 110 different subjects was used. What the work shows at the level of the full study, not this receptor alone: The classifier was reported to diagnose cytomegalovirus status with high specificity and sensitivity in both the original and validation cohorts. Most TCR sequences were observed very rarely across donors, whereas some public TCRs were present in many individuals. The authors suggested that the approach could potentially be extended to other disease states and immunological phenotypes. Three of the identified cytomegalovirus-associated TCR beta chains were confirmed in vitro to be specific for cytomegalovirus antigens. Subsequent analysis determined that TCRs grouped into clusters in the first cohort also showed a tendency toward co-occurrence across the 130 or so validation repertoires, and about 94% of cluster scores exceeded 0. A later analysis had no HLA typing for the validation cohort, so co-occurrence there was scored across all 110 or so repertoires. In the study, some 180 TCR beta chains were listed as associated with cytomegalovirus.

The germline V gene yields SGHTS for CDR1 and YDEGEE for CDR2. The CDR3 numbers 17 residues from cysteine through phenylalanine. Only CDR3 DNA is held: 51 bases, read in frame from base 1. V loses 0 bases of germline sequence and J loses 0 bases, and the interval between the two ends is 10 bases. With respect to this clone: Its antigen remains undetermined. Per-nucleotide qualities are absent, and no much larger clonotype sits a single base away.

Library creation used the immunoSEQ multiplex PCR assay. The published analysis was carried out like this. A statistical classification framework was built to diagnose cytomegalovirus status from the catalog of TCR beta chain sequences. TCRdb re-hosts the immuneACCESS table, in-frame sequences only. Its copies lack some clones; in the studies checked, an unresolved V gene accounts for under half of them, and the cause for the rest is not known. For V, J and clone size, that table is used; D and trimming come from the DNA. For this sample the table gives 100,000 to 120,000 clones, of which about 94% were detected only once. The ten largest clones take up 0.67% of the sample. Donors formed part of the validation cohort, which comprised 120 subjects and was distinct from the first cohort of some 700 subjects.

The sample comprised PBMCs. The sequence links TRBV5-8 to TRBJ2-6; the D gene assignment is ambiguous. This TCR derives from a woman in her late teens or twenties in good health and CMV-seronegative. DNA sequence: TGTGCCAGCAGCTTGGGGCAGATCATCTCTGGGGCCAACGTCCTGACTTTC. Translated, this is CASSLGQIISGANVLTF.